One and the same sample provided the 18 T cell receptor beta chains below, sequenced in a study of blood T cell repertoires in COVID-19. Sequenced by immunoSEQ multiplex PCR; TCRdb stores in-frame clones only, minus some. The sample carries about 24,000 clones, about four fifths recorded once. What was sequenced was peripheral blood. The receptors derive from a man between 65 and 85 years old with acute or convalescent COVID-19.

The J gene is TRBJ2-1, the V gene TRBV5-1; TRBD2 aligns across 14 bases. The CDR3 contains 16 residues. Germline loops: CDR1 SGHRS, CDR2 YFSETQ. The V gene end was trimmed by 2 bases and the J gene end by 5 bases; junction bases not matched to a gene: 3. The CDR3 coding sequence is TGCGCCAGCAGCTTACAGGGACTAGCGGGAGACAATGAGCAGTTCTTC. It yields the protein CASSLQGLAGDNEQFF.

The chain employs TRBV5-1 and TRBJ2-5; 9 bases align to TRBD1. CDR3 length: 17 residues. V shed 4 bases and J 4 bases; nucleotides not matched to a gene: 14. Germline-derived CDR1 and CDR2 are SGHRS and YFSETQ. In DNA, the CDR3 is TGCGCCAGCAGCCCCCAACCCGGGACAGGGAATGGAGAGACCCAGTACTTC. Encoded protein: CASSPQPGTGNGETQYF. Variable domain in full (rest from reference TRBV5-1 and TRBJ2-5): KAGVTQTPRYLIKTRGQQVTLSCSPISGHRSVSWYQQTPGQGLQFLFEYFSETQRNKGNFPGRFSGRQFSNSRSEMNVSTLELGDSALYLCASSPQPGTGNGETQYFGPGTRLLVL.

V is TRBV2 and J is TRBJ2-1; TRBD2 matches at 13 bases. This CDR3 has 15 amino acids. The V gene end was trimmed by 6 bases and the J gene end by 7 bases; junction bases not matched to a gene: 6. Germline loops: CDR1 SNHLY, CDR2 FYNNEI. The CDR3 loop is CASRRTSGSTNEQFF. CDR3 DNA sequence: TGTGCCAGCAGGCGGACTAGCGGGAGCACAAATGAGCAGTTCTTC. Full variable domain (remainder filled in from reference TRBV2 and TRBJ2-1): EPEVTQTPSHQVTQMGQEVILRCVPISNHLYFYWYRQILGQKVEFLVSFYNNEISEKSEIFDDQFSVERPDGSNFTLKIRSTKLEDSAMYFCASRRTSGSTNEQFFGPGTRLTVL.

J is TRBJ2-7 and V is TRBV5-5; 11 bases are shared with TRBD2. This CDR3 is 17 amino acids long. J was trimmed by 2 bases and V by 0 bases; bases with no gene match: 7. CDR1 SGHKS and CDR2 YYEKEE come from the germline V gene (reference sequence). The CDR3: CASSLGLAGSVPYEQYF. For the CDR3, the DNA is TGTGCCAGCAGCTTGGGACTAGCGGGATCGGTCCCCTACGAGCAGTACTTC.

The rearrangement links TRBV10-3 to TRBJ1-3, with 7 bases matching TRBD1. Germline V CDR1 and CDR2: ENHRY, SYGVKD. After removal of 6 bases from V and 3 bases from J, the junction contained 5 bases not matched to a gene. This CDR3 has 14 residues. The CDR3 coding sequence is TGTGCCATCAGGGGGACAGAACTTGGAAACACCATATATTTT. Its translation is CAIRGTELGNTIYF.

The V call is TRBV7-2, the J call TRBJ2-1; 7 bases line up with TRBD2. The CDR3 contains 13 residues. V lost 3 bases and J lost 8; bases outside the gene matches: 4. The germline V gene encodes CDR1 SGHTA and CDR2 FQGNSA. DNA of the CDR3: TGTGCCAGCAGCTTTAGCGGGCCGGATGAGCAGTTCTTC. Its protein is CASSFSGPDEQFF.

This clone was counted once. The chain joins TRBV19 to TRBJ2-7, with D possibly being TRBD2 (5 bases). V was cut by 3 bases and J by 2 bases, with 8 bases left in between. This CDR3 has 13 amino acids. Germline assignment: CDR1 LNHDA and CDR2 SQIVND (reference sequence). The CDR3 sequence: CASSMGATYEQYF. In DNA form, the CDR3 reads TGTGCCAGTAGTATGGGAGCCACCTACGAGCAGTACTTC.

V usage is TRBV5-4 and J usage is TRBJ2-7, with 10 bases aligning to TRBD1. V lost 4 bases to trimming and J lost 3 bases; unmatched junction nucleotides: 7. CDR1 and CDR2 from the germline V gene are SGHNT and YYREEE (reference sequence). The CDR3 spans 15 residues. CDR3 residues: CASSVRTGGDYEQYF. The CDR3 DNA sequence: TGTGCCAGCAGCGTGAGGACAGGGGGTGACTACGAGCAGTACTTC. Supplemented by reference TRBV5-4 and TRBJ2-7, the full variable domain reads ETGVTQSPTHLIKTRGQQVTLRCSSQSGHNTVSWYQQALGQGPQFIFQYYREEENGRGNFPPRFSGLQFPNYSSELNVNALELDDSALYLCASSVRTGGDYEQYFGPGTRLTVT.

This sequence joins TRBV19 and TRBJ2-2; D gene unclear. This CDR3 is built from 14 residues. V was clipped by 1 base and J by 7 bases, with 10 bases between them. Germline values: CDR1 LNHDA, CDR2 SQIVND (reference sequence). CDR3 loop: CASSIGFGGGELFF. The CDR3 DNA follows: TGTGCCAGTAGTATAGGGTTCGGCGGCGGGGAGCTGTTTTTT.

This chain connects TRBV6-2 or TRBV6-3 to TRBJ2-4, with TRBD1 identical over 10 bases. The trim removed 0 bases at V and 7 bases at J, leaving 12 bases unmatched. Germline CDR1 MNHEY, CDR2 SVGEGT. The CDR3 has 18 residues. The CDR3 coding sequence is TGTGCCAGCAGTTACTCGAGGGGGACAGGGGACGCCCTGAACATTCAGTACTTC. It yields the protein CASSYSRGTGDALNIQYF.

The rearrangement links TRBV19 to TRBJ2-2, with 10 bases matching TRBD1. With V trimmed by 5 bases and J by 6 bases, 6 bases remained unmatched. CDR3 length: 15 amino acids. Germline V gene sequence: CDR1 LNHDA, CDR2 SQIVND (reference sequence). The CDR3 nucleotides read TGTGCCAGTAGTCCGATGACAGGGGGCCCCGGGGAGCTGTTTTTT. Translation gives CASSPMTGGPGELFF.

The chain has TRBV29-1 and TRBJ1-1; the D gene is possibly TRBD1 (5 bases). Germline CDR1 is SQVTM and CDR2 is ANQGSEA. This CDR3 is 13 amino acids long. The V end was cut by 7 bases, the J end by 1 base, with 13 bases between. CDR3 protein: CSAVQGSNTEAFF. CDR3 bases: TGCAGCGCAGTTCAGGGATCGAACACTGAAGCTTTCTTT.

V gene TRBV11-3 combines with J gene TRBJ1-2, with 10 bases aligning to TRBD1. Unmatched junction bases numbered 9, after V lost 3 bases and J lost 2 bases. The CDR3 is 17 amino acids. Per germline, CDR1 SGHNT and CDR2 YENEEA. The CDR3 spells CASSFSPSTGGNYGYTF. Written as DNA, the CDR3 is TGTGCCAGCAGCTTTTCCCCCTCGACAGGGGGCAACTATGGCTACACCTTC. Drawing the rest from reference TRBV11-3 and TRBJ1-2, the complete variable domain is EAGVVQSPRYKIIEKKQPVAFWCNPISGHNTLYWYLQNLGQGPELLIRYENEEAVDDSQLPKDRFSAERLKGVDSTLKIQPAELGDSAVYLCASSFSPSTGGNYGYTFGSGTRLTVV.

The rearrangement uses TRBV14 and TRBJ2-7; D is possibly TRBD1 (5 bases). Germline V gives CDR1 SGHDN, CDR2 FVKESK. This CDR3 contains 15 residues. The germline V and J ends were trimmed by 0 bases and 4 bases, with 13 bases remaining between them. In nucleotides, the CDR3 is TGTGCCAGCAGCCAAGATGATCGTGGGGCGTACGAGCAGTACTTC. It encodes CASSQDDRGAYEQYF.

The chain is built from TRBV5-5 and TRBJ2-1, with D unresolved. The germline V gene has CDR1 SGHKS and CDR2 YYEKEE (reference sequence). This CDR3 has 14 residues. V dropped 0 bases and J dropped 7 bases, with 11 bases sitting between them. CDR3 in DNA: TGTGCCAGCAGCTTGGGCCTTAACCGGAATGAGCAGTTCTTC. Amino acid sequence: CASSLGLNRNEQFF.

V gene TRBV5-1 combines with J gene TRBJ2-2; the match to TRBD2 covers 11 bases. CDR3 length equals 18 residues. V lost 1 base to trimming and J lost 3 bases; unmatched junction nucleotides: 8. CDR1 is SGHRS and CDR2 is YFSETQ in the germline V gene. The CDR3 loop reads CASSLKGGTSGYTGELFF. The DNA for the CDR3 is TGCGCCAGCAGCTTGAAGGGGGGGACTAGCGGATACACCGGGGAGCTGTTTTTT.

The chain uses TRBV14 and TRBJ2-1, with 14 bases lining up with TRBD2. CDR1 SGHDN and CDR2 FVKESK come from the germline V gene. The CDR3 length is 15 residues. V shed 5 bases, J shed 9 bases, and the junction held 6 bases outside the gene matches. CDR3 loop: CASSGPGLAGAEQFF. For the CDR3, the DNA is TGTGCCAGCAGCGGCCCGGGACTAGCGGGAGCTGAGCAGTTCTTC.

The chain combines TRBV2 with TRBJ2-1; D remains ambiguous. The CDR3 is 14 residues long. Germline V lookup: CDR1 SNHLY, CDR2 FYNNEI. Trimming shortened V by 0 bases and J by 3 bases, and 6 bases separated the two germline ends. CDR3 coding DNA: TGTGCCAGCAGTGAAGCGGTCAGCTACAATGAGCAGTTCTTC. This gives the protein CASSEAVSYNEQFF.